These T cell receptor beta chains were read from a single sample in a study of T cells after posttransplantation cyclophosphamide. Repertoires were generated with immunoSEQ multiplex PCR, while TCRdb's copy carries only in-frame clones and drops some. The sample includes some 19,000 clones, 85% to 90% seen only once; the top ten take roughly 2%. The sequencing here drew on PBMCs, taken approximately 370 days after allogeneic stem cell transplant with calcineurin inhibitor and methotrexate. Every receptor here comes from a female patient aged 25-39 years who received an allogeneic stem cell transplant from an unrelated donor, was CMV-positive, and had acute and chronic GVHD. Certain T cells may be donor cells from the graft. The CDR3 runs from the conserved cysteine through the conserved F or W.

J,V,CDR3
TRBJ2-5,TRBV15,CATRRQRSETQYF
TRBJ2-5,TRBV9,CASSVGAGVAETQYF
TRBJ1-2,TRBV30,CAWSAQTGPYGYTF
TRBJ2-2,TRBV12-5,CASGYGGVNTGELFF
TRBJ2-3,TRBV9,CASSVEAGGGGAIADTQYF
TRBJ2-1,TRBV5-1,CASSLVAPNEQFF
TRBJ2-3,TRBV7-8,CASSLTGAITDTQYF
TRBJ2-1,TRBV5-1,CASSTQGISLGEQFF
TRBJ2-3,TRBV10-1,CASSTGGVTDTQYF
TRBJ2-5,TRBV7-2,CASSSIRETQYF
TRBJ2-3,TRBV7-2,CASSSTSGAGDTQYF
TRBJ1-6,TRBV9,CASSAAGVTYNSPLHF
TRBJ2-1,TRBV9,CASSVMGGPRDEQFF
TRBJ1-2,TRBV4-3,CASSQVEGAYGGYTF
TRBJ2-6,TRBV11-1,CASGQGSGANVLTF
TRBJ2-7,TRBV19,CASSIQGTSYEQYF
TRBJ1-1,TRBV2,CASSEGQGYTTEAFF
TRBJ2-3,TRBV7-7,CASSFGLAGTDTQYF
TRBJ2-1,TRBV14,CASSQDRGTSYNEQFF
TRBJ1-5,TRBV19,CASSIGTGGGQPQHF
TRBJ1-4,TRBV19,CASSIDPLTGGLVGREKLFF
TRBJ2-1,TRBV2,CASKWSGMNEQFF
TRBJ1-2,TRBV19,CASSIVGQGRDGYTF
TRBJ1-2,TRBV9,CASSVATGGYGYTF
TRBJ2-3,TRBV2,CATKTSGTTDTQYF
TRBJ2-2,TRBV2,CASGRDRGRDTGELFF
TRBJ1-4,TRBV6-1,CASRQEGWYDEKLFF
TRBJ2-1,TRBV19,CASSIPYWNEQFF
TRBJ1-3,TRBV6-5,CASSPRQVSGNTIYF
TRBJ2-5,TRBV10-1,CASGSGRTSETQYF
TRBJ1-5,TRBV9,CASSGGGWNQPQHF
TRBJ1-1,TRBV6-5,CASSQGDTEAFF
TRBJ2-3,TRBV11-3,CASSFEREVDTQYF
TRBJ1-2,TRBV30,CAWGQGNYGYTF
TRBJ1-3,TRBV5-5,CASSLFEVVGNTIYF